The 31 T cell receptor beta chains below were found in one sample sequenced in a study of CD8+CD57+ T cells in acquired aplastic anemia. Patients picked for sequencing had shown CD8+CD57+ cell expansion detected by flow cytometry. Genomic DNA, the template, was used for profiling of the TCR beta VDJ and CDR3. TCRdb reanalysed the reads using MiXCR and keeps one entry per CDR3 protein. The repertoire holds hundreds of thousands of distinct CDR3 sequences, with around 30% as singletons. The sequencing sample was made of sorted CD4+, CD8+, or CD8+CD57+ T cells (not recorded which) from PBMCs. The receptors stem from a human donor with aplastic anemia.

This clonotype was seen a handful of times. This rearrangement joins TRBV11-1 to TRBJ2-1; 12 nucleotides match TRBD2. This CDR3 is built from 16 residues. Germline-derived CDR1 and CDR2 are SGHAT and FQDESV (reference sequence). Losses at the gene ends were 4 bases for V and 6 bases for J; bases not matched to a gene: 7. The CDR3 is CASSYPGTSGRNEQFF. CDR3 bases: TGTGCCAGCAGCTACCCCGGGACTAGCGGGCGCAATGAGCAGTTCTTC.

This clonotype was observed once. This could be a read error, since a much larger clone is one nucleotide away. The V call is TRBV10-3, the J call TRBJ1-1, with no clear D. The CDR3 runs to 14 residues. Germline lookup yields CDR1 ENHRY and CDR2 SYGVKD. CDR3 coding DNA: TGTGTCAGCAGTTATAGGCGGGAGAACACTGAAGCTTTCTTT. As protein: CVSSYRRENTEAFF.

This chain joins TRBV9 and TRBJ2-5; the D gene is possibly TRBD2 (7 bases). Germline V gene lookup returns CDR1 SGDLS and CDR2 YYNGEE. The CDR3 totals 14 residues. V lost 5 bases and J 4 bases, leaving 15 bases between the germline ends. CDR3 bases: TGTGCCAGCAGTCGCTGGGAGGGGGGAGAGACCCAGTACTTC. Protein: CASSRWEGGETQYF.

As for this clonotype: A much larger clone differs from this one at a single base, so this may be a read error. The rearrangement links TRBV25-1 to TRBJ1-5, with D tentatively TRBD1 (5 bases). The CDR3 covers 14 residues. Trimming pared 4 bases from V and 7 bases from J, leaving 14 bases between. The germline gives CDR1 MGHDK, CDR2 SYGVNS. CDR3 in DNA: TGTGCCAGCAGTGGGGTGCTCGGGGGACAGCCCCAGCATTTT. Residues: CASSGVLGGQPQHF.

As DNA, the CDR3 is TGTGCCAGCAGCCTTACGCTGAGTTTCAAGAACTATGGCTACACCTTC. Encoded protein: CASSLTLSFKNYGYTF. The J gene is TRBJ1-2, the V gene TRBV11-1; the D is unclear. The CDR3 consists of 16 residues. The germline V gene encodes CDR1 SGHAT and CDR2 FQDESV (reference sequence). Trimming removed 5 bases at V and 2 bases at J, with 18 bases between.

There are a few counts of this clonotype. The genes are TRBV14 and TRBJ2-5; TRBD1 aligns across 8 bases. CDR1 SGHDN and CDR2 FVKESK come from the germline V gene. The CDR3 length is 15 residues. V shed 1 base, J shed 4 bases, and the junction held 5 bases outside the gene matches. Here the CDR3 reads CASSQVRGLGETQYF. The CDR3 bases are TGTGCCAGCAGCCAAGTCAGGGGGCTTGGAGAGACCCAGTACTTC.

With respect to this clonotype: This sequence may be a read error, since a much larger clone differs from it by one base. Without the conserved terminal phenylalanine or tryptophan, this CDR3 likely stems from a read error. The chain combines TRBV12-3 or TRBV12-4 with TRBJ2-7; D is perhaps TRBD2 (6 bases). Between the trimmed V and J ends, which lost 8 bases and 4 bases, there was a span of 15 bases. The CDR3 sequence is 13 residues long. The CDR3 DNA reads TGTGCCAGCGAACGTGGGGGGTTGTACGAGCAGTACTCC. It is translated as CASERGGLYEQYS.

Here the CDR3 DNA reads TGCAGTGTTTTCCAACTAGCGGGAGAAGAAGAGACCCAGTACTTC. Translating it yields CSVFQLAGEEETQYF. This chain links TRBV20-1 with TRBJ2-5; 11 bases are shared with TRBD2. V was clipped by 7 bases and J by 3 bases; unmatched bases: 10. The CDR3 is 15 residues long. Germline V lookup: CDR1 DFQATT, CDR2 SNEGSKA (reference sequence).

This clonotype occurred many times. This chain connects TRBV20-1 to TRBJ2-7, with TRBD2 as a possible D gene (6 bases). The CDR3 covers 14 residues. Trimming cost V 2 bases and J 6 bases, with 17 bases left between them. Germline CDR1 DFQATT, CDR2 SNEGSKA (reference sequence). DNA for the CDR3: TGCAGTGCTAGATCTACCGGGACTCAAAGCGAGCAGTACTTC. Amino acid sequence: CSARSTGTQSEQYF.

This clonotype was counted between two and nine times. V gene TRBV20-1 combines with J gene TRBJ2-7, with TRBD1 matching 8 bases. The CDR3 spans 14 residues. Germline assignment: CDR1 DFQATT and CDR2 SNEGSKA (reference sequence). The V gene end was trimmed by 1 base and the J gene end by 3 bases; junction bases not matched to a gene: 5. The CDR3 DNA is TGCAGTGCTAGAGTTACAGGGGGGTACTACGAGCAGTACTTC. Translated: CSARVTGGYYEQYF.

A few counts support this clonotype. Written as DNA, the CDR3 is TGTGCCAGCAGCGTAGTAGGTAGCAGCTCCGGGGAGCTGTTTTTT. This encodes CASSVVGSSSGELFF. J is TRBJ2-2 and V is TRBV9; D is unresolved. The germline V gene has CDR1 SGDLS and CDR2 YYNGEE. The CDR3 length is 15 residues. Trimming took off 0 bases at V and 6 bases at J, with 12 bases between the two ends. Based on the CDR3 plus reference TRBV9 and TRBJ2-2, the full variable domain is DSGVTQTPKHLITATGQRVTLRCSPRSGDLSVYWYQQSLDQGLQFLIQYYNGEERAKGNILERFSAQQFPDLHSELNLSSLELGDSALYFCASSVVGSSSGELFFGEGSRLTVL.

Worth noting for this clonotype: A much larger clonotype is one base distant, so this may be a read error. The chain is built from TRBV9 and TRBJ1-2, with a weak D call TRBD1 (6 bases). The CDR3 length is 13 residues. Germline assignment: CDR1 SGDLS and CDR2 YYNGEE. CDR3 loop: CACSVTRGNGYTF. CDR3 DNA sequence: TGTGCCTGCAGCGTAACCAGGGGCAATGGCTACACCTTC.

Notes on this clonotype: One junction end disagrees with the germline gene, perhaps due to a read error. V gene TRBV6-2 or TRBV6-3 combines with J gene TRBJ1-2, with 7 bases identical to TRBD1. The germline V gene encodes CDR1 MNHEY and CDR2 SVGEGT. This CDR3 comprises 13 residues. As DNA, the CDR3 is TGTGCCAGCAATTACGGGACAGACTATGGCTACACCTTC. It codes for CASNYGTDYGYTF.

The rearrangement uses TRBV11-1 and TRBJ2-1; tentatively, D is TRBD2 (7 bases). Germline values: CDR1 SGHAT, CDR2 FQDESV (reference sequence). Deletions cut 5 bases from V and 15 bases from J, with 17 bases between. This CDR3 is built from 12 residues. The CDR3 region has the DNA TGTGCCAGCAGCCGGGGCGGGGGCCAGAGGTTCTTC. It yields the protein CASSRGGGQRFF.

This clonotype was observed at least ten times. The chain joins TRBV7-2 to TRBJ2-7; the D is unclear. This CDR3 is built from 15 residues. V dropped 4 bases and J dropped 4 bases, with 17 bases sitting between them. Germline-derived CDR1 and CDR2 are SGHTA and FQGNSA. The DNA of the CDR3 is TGTGCCAGCAGCTCGGCTGGACGCGGAACGTACGAGCAGTACTTC. Translated: CASSSAGRGTYEQYF. The whole variable domain, remainder taken from reference TRBV7-2 and TRBJ2-7, is GAGVSQSPSNKVTEKGKDVELRCDPISGHTALYWYRQSLGQGLEFLIYFQGNSAPDKSGLPSDRFSAERTGGSVSTLTIQRTQQEDSAVYLCASSSAGRGTYEQYFGPGTRLTVT.

This clonotype was found many times. This chain joins TRBV29-1 and TRBJ2-1; maybe TRBD1 (6 bases). Germline V lookup: CDR1 SQVTM, CDR2 ANQGSEA. This CDR3 is built from 12 residues. CDR3 nucleotides: TGCAGTCACCGGACCCCAGGGGATGAGCAGTTCTTC. Residues: CSHRTPGDEQFF.

DNA of the CDR3: TGTGCCAGCAGCTTAGACAAACCGGGGTATCAAACCTTCGGGGAAAAACTGTTTTTT. Protein sequence: CASSLDKPGYQTFGEKLFF. The chain links TRBV11-1 to TRBJ1-4; no clear D. This CDR3 spans 19 amino acids. V was shortened by 1 base and J by 8 bases, with 26 bases between the two germline ends. Germline lookup yields CDR1 SGHAT and CDR2 FQDESV (reference sequence).

This clonotype appeared a few times. The rearrangement links TRBV6-1 to TRBJ2-1, with 8 bases fitting TRBD1. CDR3 length equals 16 residues. V was pared by 6 bases and J by 2 bases, with 9 bases of the junction left unmatched. In germline, CDR1 is MNHNS, CDR2 SASEGT. The CDR3 DNA sequence: TGTGCCAGCAGCAAGAACCGACAGGGGCCCTACAATGAGCAGTTCTTC. It specifies CASSKNRQGPYNEQFF.

V usage is TRBV12-3 or TRBV12-4 and J usage is TRBJ1-4; TRBD1 agrees at 8 bases. Trimming at V came to 1 base and at J to 11 bases, leaving 6 bases not matched to a gene. The CDR3 totals 14 residues. CDR3 DNA sequence: TGTGCCAGCAGTTTAGTTTCACAGGGGGGGAAACTGTTTTTT. As protein: CASSLVSQGGKLFF.

Points on this clonotype: An end of the junction differs from the germline gene, which may be a read error. V usage is TRBV7-6 and J usage is TRBJ1-6; D is perhaps TRBD1 (6 bases). Germline V gene data show CDR1 as SGHVS and CDR2 as FNYEAQ. The CDR3 has 18 residues. The CDR3 region is CASSQKTGPSSYNSPPHF. The CDR3 bases are TGTGCCAGCAGCCAAAAGACAGGCCCGAGCTCCTATAATTCACCCCCCCACTTT.

This clonotype showed up many times. The chain has TRBV7-8 and TRBJ1-2, with TRBD1 identical over 7 bases. Germline V gives CDR1 SGHVS, CDR2 FQNEAQ. The CDR3 is 15 amino acids. With 5 bases clipped from V and 8 bases from J, the junction kept 14 bases outside the gene matches. The CDR3 is CASSGQDRSRGGYTF. CDR3 DNA: TGTGCCAGCAGCGGACAGGACAGGTCGCGTGGAGGCTACACCTTC.

The rearrangement joins TRBV2 to TRBJ2-5; perhaps D is TRBD1 or TRBD2 (5 bases each). The CDR3 totals 15 residues. The V end was cut by 1 base, the J end by 4 bases, with 13 bases between. The V gene's germline CDR1 is SNHLY and CDR2 FYNNEI. Written as DNA, the CDR3 is TGTGCCAGCAGTGAAGTAGGGACCCTGCGAGAGACCCAGTACTTC. Translation gives CASSEVGTLRETQYF.

This sequence joins TRBV7-9 and TRBJ2-2; possible D gene TRBD1, 6 bases. Germline V gene data show CDR1 as SEHNR and CDR2 as FQNEAQ (reference sequence). V was trimmed by 7 bases and J by 2 bases, leaving 14 bases between them. The CDR3 sequence is 15 residues long. CDR3 amino acids: CASIPSGTNTGELFF. The CDR3 nucleotides read TGTGCCAGCATCCCGTCCGGGACAAACACCGGGGAGCTGTTTTTT.

The rearrangement links TRBV7-2 to TRBJ1-6, with 7 bases aligning to TRBD1. Germline V gene data show CDR1 as SGHTA and CDR2 as FQGNSA. The CDR3 spans 13 residues. V was pared by 4 bases and J by 8 bases, with 2 bases of the junction left unmatched. CDR3 nucleotide sequence: TGTGCCAGCAGCTATGACAGGGATTCACCCCTCCACTTT. It translates to CASSYDRDSPLHF.

This clonotype was detected ten times or more. The rearrangement links TRBV7-3 to TRBJ2-1; tentatively, D is TRBD1 (6 bases). Trimming took off 2 bases at V and 6 bases at J, with 8 bases between the two ends. There are 13 residues in the CDR3. Germline loops: CDR1 SGHTA, CDR2 FQGTGA. CDR3 nucleotides: TGTGCCAGCAGCTTAGGGACATTCAATGAGCAGTTCTTC. Amino acid sequence: CASSLGTFNEQFF.

This clonotype was seen a handful of times. J is TRBJ2-1 and V is TRBV9; D not certain. Trimming shortened V by 0 bases and J by 0 bases, and 10 bases separated the two germline ends. The CDR3 has 16 residues. CDR1 is SGDLS, CDR2 YYNGEE, per germline. CDR3 DNA sequence: TGTGCCAGCAGCGTAGCGGTAGCAGCCTCCTACAATGAGCAGTTCTTC. Translating gives CASSVAVAASYNEQFF.

This clonotype was seen once. The J gene is TRBJ2-2, the V gene TRBV5-1; D uncertain. Trimming shortened V by 0 bases and J by 5 bases, and 11 bases separated the two germline ends. This CDR3 is built from 15 residues. Germline V gene lookup returns CDR1 SGHRS and CDR2 YFSETQ. The CDR3 region is CASSLVSGETGELFF. DNA of the CDR3: TGCGCCAGCAGCTTGGTGTCAGGCGAAACCGGGGAGCTGTTTTTT. The full variable domain, with the rest looked up from reference TRBV5-1 and TRBJ2-2, is KAGVTQTPRYLIKTRGQQVTLSCSPISGHRSVSWYQQTPGQGLQFLFEYFSETQRNKGNFPGRFSGRQFSNSRSEMNVSTLELGDSALYLCASSLVSGETGELFFGEGSRLTVL.

The J gene is TRBJ2-1, the V gene TRBV24-1, with 8 bases that match TRBD2. The CDR3 spans 16 residues. Germline CDR1 is KGHDR and CDR2 is SFDVKD. V gave up 5 bases and J gave up 7 bases; unmatched junction bases: 12. The CDR3 sequence is CATSARGGERGNEQFF. CDR3 nucleotide sequence: TGTGCCACCAGTGCCCGGGGGGGGGAAAGGGGTAATGAGCAGTTCTTC.

The chain couples TRBV20-1 to TRBJ2-7; 14 nucleotides align to TRBD2. With 5 bases clipped from V and 7 bases from J, the junction kept 13 bases outside the gene matches. This CDR3 region has 16 residues. Germline V CDR1 and CDR2: DFQATT, SNEGSKA (reference sequence). The CDR3 loop is CSAARLAGGRGFEQYF. CDR3 sequence (DNA): TGCAGTGCTGCCAGACTAGCGGGAGGGCGTGGGTTTGAGCAGTACTTC.

V and J are TRBV30 and TRBJ1-2; tentatively, D is TRBD1 (5 bases). The V gene lost 2 bases and the J gene lost 7 bases, with 20 bases spanning the gap. Germline CDR1 reads GTSNPN; CDR2 reads SVGIG (reference sequence). The CDR3 length is 15 residues. The CDR3 DNA reads as TGTGCCTGGAGTCCATCCGGGACGTTATTCTTTGGCTACACCTTC. It translates to CAWSPSGTLFFGYTF.

The V gene is TRBV20-1, the J gene TRBJ2-2, with 7 bases identical to TRBD1. The V gene's germline CDR1 is DFQATT and CDR2 SNEGSKA (reference sequence). CDR3 length equals 15 residues. The ends lost 6 bases at V and 2 bases at J; junction bases unmatched: 9. The CDR3, as DNA: TGCAGTGCCTCCATTCCAGGGGGAAACACCGGGGAGCTGTTTTTT. This gives the protein CSASIPGGNTGELFF.